The clone carrying this T cell receptor (beta chain) was detected a few times. What it binds is not known. Because the CDR3 is missing its conserved closing phenylalanine or tryptophan, this is likely a read error. V was trimmed by 0 bases and J by 3 bases, leaving 16 bases between them. CDR3 length equals 16 residues. Per germline, CDR1 DFQATT and CDR2 SNEGSKA (reference sequence). The data stem from a study of CD8 T cells in ankylosing spondylitis. General observations from the study: CD8+ by phenotype, disease-linked clones were relatively rare in peripheral blood. Earlier work had already found some motif variants in reactive arthritis synovial fluid and blood. Researchers reportedly found disease-linked clones significantly enriched in matched ankylosing spondylitis synovial fluid. In ankylosing spondylitis blood, a motif of seven to nine highly homologous TCR beta variants appeared characteristic.

The TCR beta libraries were generated through quantitative 5'-RACE incorporating molecular barcodes. MiXCR was run by TCRdb on the 5' RACE reads, yielding one entry per CDR3 protein. The data hold approximately 140,000 distinct CDR3 sequences, with 17% observed a single time. The TCR comes from a male donor with ankylosing spondylitis. This rearrangement joins TRBV20-1 to TRBJ2-3; D gene unclear. The sample comprised blood, either unsorted or a sorted T cell fraction (not recorded which). CDR3 protein: CSARDHIAGLTDTQYS. CDR3 DNA sequence: TGCAGTGCTAGAGATCATATCGCAGGTCTAACAGATACGCAGTATTCT.